The 17 T cell receptor beta chains below all came from one sample that was sequenced in a study of human T cells and chemical hapten exposure. Time point noted: pre-sensitization, week 0. Treatment noted: therapeutic diphenylcyclopropenone sensitization with weekly scalp DPC. TCRdb reprocessed the RACE reads with MiXCR, giving one entry per CDR3 protein. The repertoire holds 85,000 to 100,000 distinct CDR3 sequences, with 11% as singletons. Sample: whole blood, taken in connection with sensitization to the hapten diphenylcyclopropenone (DPC). These receptors originate from a woman in her sixties or seventies with alopecia areata. Some clones in this sample may be carry-over from other donors' samples.

V and J are TRBV20-1 and TRBJ1-4; weak D call: TRBD1 (6 bases). Trimming cost V 0 bases and J 3 bases, with 14 bases left between them. The CDR3 runs to 16 residues. Per the germline V gene, CDR1 is DFQATT and CDR2 is SNEGSKA (reference sequence). CDR3 coding DNA: TGCAGTGCTAGAGATGCCAGCCGGACAGCTAATGAAAAACTGTTTTTT. It encodes CSARDASRTANEKLFF.

This clonotype was picked up many times. The CDR3 protein is CASSHAGIGYTF. The CDR3, as DNA: TGTGCCAGCAGCCATGCAGGGATCGGCTACACCTTC. This chain joins TRBV14 and TRBJ1-2; maybe TRBD1 (5 bases). Trimming shortened V by 3 bases and J by 8 bases, and 10 bases separated the two germline ends. CDR1 SGHDN and CDR2 FVKESK come from the germline V gene. This CDR3 region has 12 residues.

This clonotype was detected only a few times. The chain recombines TRBV19 with TRBJ1-2; TRBD1 aligns across 10 bases. This CDR3 has 18 amino acids. Germline values: CDR1 LNHDA, CDR2 SQIVND (reference sequence). J gave up 2 bases and V 5 bases, and 14 bases lay outside the gene matches. The CDR3 loop reads CASSSPGQGNEINYGYTF. The CDR3 DNA is TGTGCCAGTAGTTCCCCGGGACAGGGGAACGAAATCAACTATGGCTACACCTTC.

This clonotype has a single count. This may come from a read error, since a much larger clone is one base off. The gene calls are TRBV2 and TRBJ1-4; D is unclear. Between the trimmed V and J ends, which lost 4 bases and 2 bases, there was a span of 11 bases. The CDR3 spans 15 residues. Germline CDR1 and CDR2: SNHLY and FYNNEI. The CDR3 is CASSGVLRTNEKLFF. The DNA for the CDR3 is TGTGCCAGCAGTGGGGTTCTTAGGACTAATGAAAAACTGTTTTTT.

This clonotype showed up many times. The chain links TRBV5-4 to TRBJ1-1; D ambiguous. This CDR3 has 13 residues. V shed 0 bases and J shed 7 bases, with 10 bases lying between them. CDR1 is SGHNT, CDR2 YYREEE, per germline (reference sequence). The CDR3 nucleotides are TGTGCCAGCAGCTTGGTACACGATAATGAAGCTTTCTTT. Its translation: CASSLVHDNEAFF.

The sample holds a few counts of this clonotype. This chain connects TRBV12-5 to TRBJ2-5, with TRBD1 as a possible D gene (7 bases). The CDR3 has 13 residues. Per germline, CDR1 LGHNT and CDR2 FRNRAP. V was trimmed by 7 bases and J by 3 bases, leaving 12 bases between them. Here the CDR3 reads CASAQGGKETQYF. The CDR3 DNA is TGTGCTAGTGCCCAGGGGGGCAAAGAGACCCAGTACTTC.

The chain is built from TRBV2 and TRBJ2-1; D is unresolved. V gave up 8 bases and J gave up 0 bases, with 8 bases separating them. The CDR3 totals 13 residues. Germline-derived CDR1 and CDR2 are SNHLY and FYNNEI. The CDR3 reads CASLTDSYNEQFF. The CDR3 region has the DNA TGTGCCAGCCTCACAGACTCCTACAATGAGCAGTTCTTC.

At least ten counts were recorded for this clonotype. The CDR3 here is CASSESRGTNEKLFF. The CDR3 region has the DNA TGTGCCAGCAGTGAATCTCGGGGGACTAATGAAAAACTGTTTTTT. V is TRBV25-1 and J is TRBJ1-4; perhaps TRBD1 as D (5 bases). CDR1 and CDR2 (germline): MGHDK, SYGVNS. The CDR3 extends over 15 amino acids. The V gene lost 1 base and the J gene lost 2 bases, with 8 bases spanning the gap.

This clonotype came up many times. The V gene is TRBV7-2, the J gene TRBJ2-1; 13 bases align to TRBD2. The germline gives CDR1 SGHTA, CDR2 FQGNSA. CDR3 length equals 15 residues. J was trimmed by 8 bases and V by 2 bases; bases with no gene match: 3. The CDR3: CASSLPGLAGDEQFF. In DNA form, the CDR3 reads TGTGCCAGCAGCTTACCCGGACTAGCGGGGGATGAGCAGTTCTTC.

This clonotype has a count of ten or more. The rearrangement links TRBV7-2 to TRBJ1-2; D may be TRBD1 (5 bases). This CDR3 has 14 residues. Germline CDR1 SGHTA, CDR2 FQGNSA. The germline V and J ends were trimmed by 0 bases and 6 bases, with 11 bases remaining between them. CDR3 protein: CASSLAGGVDGYTF. As DNA, the CDR3 is TGTGCCAGCAGCTTAGCGGGGGGAGTAGATGGCTACACCTTC. The full variable domain, with the rest looked up from reference TRBV7-2 and TRBJ1-2, is GAGVSQSPSNKVTEKGKDVELRCDPISGHTALYWYRQSLGQGLEFLIYFQGNSAPDKSGLPSDRFSAERTGGSVSTLTIQRTQQEDSAVYLCASSLAGGVDGYTFGSGTRLTVV.

This clonotype was found a few times. The chain employs TRBV27 and TRBJ2-3, with 15 bases that match TRBD2. CDR1 is MNHEY, CDR2 SMNVEV, per germline (reference sequence). J lost 5 bases, V lost 2 bases, and 8 bases had no gene match. This CDR3 spans 18 amino acids. CDR3 sequence (DNA): TGTGCCAGCAGTTTAAGTGGACTAGCGGGGGGGACCGGAGATACGCAGTATTTT. It is translated as CASSLSGLAGGTGDTQYF.

This clonotype has at least ten counts. The rearrangement links TRBV4-2 to TRBJ1-5; 9 nucleotides line up with TRBD1. The CDR3 runs to 13 residues. J was trimmed by 7 bases and V by 5 bases; bases with no gene match: 3. The germline CDR1 and CDR2 sequences are LGHNA and YNFKEQ. CDR3 loop: CASSYGQGQPQHF. Written as DNA, the CDR3 is TGTGCCAGCAGCTACGGACAGGGGCAGCCCCAGCATTTT.

This clonotype was found many times. The rearrangement links TRBV5-1 to TRBJ2-5; D is undetermined. Germline values: CDR1 SGHRS, CDR2 YFSETQ. This CDR3 is 14 amino acids long. Trimming stripped 2 bases from V and 7 bases from J, with 15 bases between. The CDR3 loop is CASSFTGSGLTQYF. The CDR3 bases are TGCGCCAGCAGCTTTACCGGTTCAGGTTTGACCCAGTACTTC.

This clonotype was seen many times. The chain joins TRBV2 to TRBJ2-5; TRBD2 agrees at 12 bases. J gave up 2 bases and V 5 bases, and 3 bases lay outside the gene matches. Germline CDR1 and CDR2: SNHLY and FYNNEI. The CDR3 consists of 15 residues. The CDR3 region has the DNA TGTGCCAGCAGTCGACTAGCGGGGGTACAAGAGACCCAGTACTTC. This gives the protein CASSRLAGVQETQYF.

This clonotype was found many times. The chain links TRBV6-1 to TRBJ2-5, with 7 bases aligning to TRBD2. The CDR3 consists of 17 residues. V lost 6 bases, J lost 2 bases, and 15 bases stayed unmatched. Germline values: CDR1 MNHNS, CDR2 SASEGT. CDR3 nucleotides: TGTGCCAGCAGCTTTGTTGGCGGGGGTATGGGTCAAGAGACCCAGTACTTC. Translation gives CASSFVGGGMGQETQYF.

This clonotype was observed at least ten times. V is TRBV4-2 and J is TRBJ2-5; D may be TRBD1 or TRBD2 (5 bases each). The CDR3 covers 13 residues. Between the trimmed V and J ends, which lost 3 bases and 4 bases, there was a span of 9 bases. Germline V gene data show CDR1 as LGHNA and CDR2 as YNFKEQ. CDR3 bases: TGTGCCAGCAGCCAGGGGGACGGAGAGACCCAGTACTTC. Amino acid sequence: CASSQGDGETQYF.

The V and J genes are TRBV29-1 and TRBJ2-5, with D uncertain. The V gene's germline CDR1 is SQVTM and CDR2 ANQGSEA. This CDR3 comprises 11 residues. V dropped 5 bases and J dropped 6 bases, with 10 bases sitting between them. The CDR3 coding sequence is TGCAGCGTTTGGGTAGGAAAGACCCAGTACTTC. The encoded protein is CSVWVGKTQYF.